The 27 T cell receptor beta chains given below trace back to one sample, sequenced in a study of tumor-infiltrating lymphocytes in primary liver carcinoma. Co-extraction of RNA and DNA was performed on roughly 20-31 mg of unsorted bulk tissue. TCR beta cDNA came from about 500 ng total RNA, primed with a constant-region primer. Libraries covering TCR beta were generated through three nested multiplex PCR rounds (using a slightly modified ARM-PCR). The study ran its first two PCR rounds for roughly 10 cycles each, using TRBV1-TRBV30 forward primers and a C-beta reverse primer. TCRdb redid the calling of the multiplex PCR reads with MiXCR, one entry per CDR3 protein. The sample shows 50,000 or so distinct CDR3 sequences, around 73% of them seen only once. The sample was liver tumor tissue from sampling region 5. Subset noted: tumor region T5, tumor centre. These receptor sequences come from a man aged 40-49 years with primary liver carcinoma and hepatitis B virus infection.

In this sample, this clonotype turned up a few times. The chain recombines TRBV11-1 with TRBJ2-7; 7 bases line up with TRBD1. After removal of 5 bases from V and 5 bases from J, the junction contained 9 bases not matched to a gene. This CDR3 has 14 residues. Germline V gives CDR1 SGHAT, CDR2 FQDESV (reference sequence). The CDR3 loop reads CASSDLDGTDEQYF. CDR3 DNA: TGTGCCAGCAGCGACCTAGATGGGACAGACGAGCAGTACTTC.

This clonotype was seen only once. Relative to the germline gene, one junction end is altered; a read error may explain this. The chain recombines TRBV4-2 with TRBJ2-1; 10 nucleotides line up with TRBD1. In germline, CDR1 is LGHNA, CDR2 YNFKEQ. The CDR3 is 16 residues long. The CDR3 reads CPSSLVGGQGNNEQFF. DNA of the CDR3: TGTCCCAGCAGCCTCGTCGGGGGACAGGGGAACAATGAGCAGTTCTTC.

About this clonotype: A clone one base away is much larger, so this may be a read error. The chain employs TRBV7-9 and TRBJ2-2, with TRBD1 as a possible D gene (5 bases). Germline lookup yields CDR1 SEHNR and CDR2 FQNEAQ (reference sequence). V was clipped by 7 bases and J by 1 base, with 13 bases between them. The CDR3 extends over 15 amino acids. CDR3 region: CASTMTGQNTGELFF. CDR3 bases: TGTGCCAGCACCATGACTGGACAGAACACCGGGGAGCTGTTTTTT.

V is TRBV10-3 and J is TRBJ2-3; perhaps TRBD1 as D (5 bases). The CDR3 runs 14 residues. V was clipped by 9 bases and J by 6 bases, with 19 bases between them. Germline-derived CDR1 and CDR2 are ENHRY and SYGVKD. Here the CDR3 DNA reads TGTGCCATGAGTATAGGACAAACCCAGGATACGCAGTATTTT. Protein product: CAMSIGQTQDTQYF.

Comments on this clonotype: Sequence at one end of the junction differs from germline and may be a read error. The chain is built from TRBV2 and TRBJ1-1; D is unresolved. CDR3 size: 15 residues. CDR1 and CDR2 (germline): SNHLY, FYNNEI. This CDR3 is CTSSFLGSLNTEAFF. The CDR3 DNA is TGTACCAGCAGTTTCCTTGGATCTTTGAACACTGAAGCTTTCTTT.

This clonotype was seen more than once but under ten times. The rearrangement joins TRBV28 to TRBJ2-5; D is undetermined. CDR1 is MDHEN and CDR2 is SYDVKM in the germline V gene. Between the trimmed V and J ends, which lost 3 bases and 2 bases, there was a span of 16 bases. This CDR3 is 16 amino acids long. The CDR3 is CASSFSRCRRQETQYF. The CDR3 DNA reads TGTGCCAGCAGTTTTTCCCGGTGTCGGAGACAAGAGACCCAGTACTTC.

With regard to this clonotype: Since the CDR3 does not end with the conserved phenylalanine or tryptophan, this likely comes from a read error. The rearrangement links TRBV11-3 to TRBJ2-1; no clear D. This CDR3 contains 14 residues. The V gene's germline CDR1 is SGHNT and CDR2 YENEEA. CDR3 bases: TGTGCCAGCGGCTTCGCCGGCCCATACAATGAGCAGTTCTTA. Residues: CASGFAGPYNEQFL.

With respect to this clonotype: The CDR3 carries no conserved terminal phenylalanine or tryptophan, so it likely arises from a read error. The J gene is TRBJ1-2, the V gene TRBV29-1; D unresolved. The CDR3 consists of 13 residues. Germline V gene data show CDR1 as SQVTM and CDR2 as ANQGSEA. The CDR3 spells CSVELAGFYDYTL. The CDR3 DNA reads as TGCAGCGTTGAATTAGCCGGGTTCTATGACTACACCTTA.

This clonotype was recorded only once. The junction departs from germline at one end; a sequencing error may be responsible. This sequence joins TRBV30 and TRBJ1-1; D is possibly TRBD1 (5 bases). The germline V gene encodes CDR1 GTSNPN and CDR2 SVGIG (reference sequence). CDR3 length equals 14 residues. CDR3 sequence (DNA): TGTGCCTGGAGTATATACGGTCAGGGCGCTGAAGCTCTCTTT. Amino acids: CAWSIYGQGAEALF.

In its sample, this clonotype was seen many times. At one end the junction does not follow the germline gene, possibly because of a read error. The genes are TRBV28 and TRBJ1-1; D perhaps matches TRBD1 (6 bases). In germline, CDR1 is MDHEN, CDR2 SYDVKM. The CDR3 extends over 12 amino acids. CDR3 nucleotide sequence: TGCGGGGTCAGGGGCATGAACACTGAAGCTTTCTTT. Translated: CGVRGMNTEAFF.

CDR3 sequence reads: CSALHRGGGEQFF. CDR3 in DNA: TGCAGTGCTCTCCACAGAGGGGGCGGTGAGCAGTTCTTC. V and J are TRBV20-1 and TRBJ2-1; 7 bases agree with TRBD1. Losses at the gene ends were 5 bases for V and 9 bases for J; bases not matched to a gene: 10. The CDR3 totals 13 residues. Looked up from germline, CDR1 is DFQATT and CDR2 is SNEGSKA (reference sequence).

V is TRBV5-1 and J is TRBJ2-1, with TRBD2 matching 8 bases. Germline CDR1 SGHRS, CDR2 YFSETQ. The V segment lost 5 bases and the J segment 9 bases; nucleotides outside the gene matches: 16. The CDR3 contains 16 residues. The CDR3 DNA is TGCGCCAGCAGTCCCGGACAAGCGGGAGTTCAGGGTGAGCAGTTCTTC. Translated: CASSPGQAGVQGEQFF.

A note on this clonotype: This is likely a read error, given that the CDR3 carries no conserved phenylalanine or tryptophan at its end. The chain employs TRBV11-1 and TRBJ2-7, with D perhaps TRBD2 (6 bases). Germline V CDR1 and CDR2: SGHAT, FQDESV (reference sequence). Trimming removed 6 bases at V and 4 bases at J, with 19 bases between. The CDR3 is 15 amino acids. This CDR3 reads CASSLTGSGEYEQYH. In DNA, the CDR3 is TGTGCCAGCAGTTTAACGGGATCGGGAGAATACGAGCAGTACCAC.

V usage is TRBV4-3 and J usage is TRBJ1-6, with D unresolved. This CDR3 spans 16 amino acids. Germline-derived CDR1 and CDR2 are LGHNA and YSLEER. V was cut by 5 bases and J by 7 bases, with 18 bases left in between. CDR3 nucleotides: TGCGCCAGCAGCTCCTGGAACGAGGGAAGGAATTCACCCCTCCACTTT. It yields the protein CASSSWNEGRNSPLHF.

The V gene is TRBV11-2, the J gene TRBJ2-1; 7 nucleotides agree with TRBD2. V shed 7 bases and J 0 bases; nucleotides not matched to a gene: 9. This CDR3 region has 16 residues. Germline CDR1 SGHAT, CDR2 FQNNGV. CDR3 nucleotides: TGTGCCAGCAACCGGGCTAGCGGCAGCTCCTACAATGAGCAGTTCTTC. This codes for CASNRASGSSYNEQFF.

Concerning this clonotype: One junction end disagrees with the germline gene, perhaps due to a read error. The V gene is TRBV6-5, the J gene TRBJ2-1, with TRBD2 matching 13 bases. CDR1 is MNHEY, CDR2 SVGAGI, per germline. The CDR3 runs 15 residues. The CDR3 protein is CTSSRLAGGYDEQFF. The DNA of the CDR3 is TGTACCAGCAGTCGACTAGCGGGAGGATACGATGAGCAGTTCTTC.

Comment on this clonotype: The CDR3 does not end in the conserved phenylalanine or tryptophan, so this is likely a read error. The J gene is TRBJ2-4, the V gene TRBV11-1; 12 bases agree with TRBD2. Germline CDR1 is SGHAT and CDR2 is FQDESV (reference sequence). The CDR3 extends over 17 amino acids. The CDR3 DNA reads as TGTGCCTGCAGCCTTCCCAGGACTAGCGGGACCAAAAACATTCAGTACATC. Protein: CACSLPRTSGTKNIQYI.

For this clonotype: The CDR3 does not end in the conserved phenylalanine or tryptophan, so this is likely a read error. The chain couples TRBV11-2 to TRBJ1-6; D is uncertain. The CDR3 has 15 amino acids. Trimming took 4 bases from V and 7 from J, leaving 14 bases between them. Germline V lookup: CDR1 SGHAT, CDR2 FQNNGV. CDR3 sequence: CASSYTLGGNSPLHL. The DNA for the CDR3 is TGTGCCAGCAGCTATACGCTGGGAGGAAATTCACCCCTCCACCTT.

Note on this clonotype: A read error is likely, as this CDR3 ends without the conserved phenylalanine or tryptophan. The DNA is left out, because the CDR3 cannot be placed on it with certainty; the CDR3 is given as TCRdb lists it. The genes are TRBV11-1 and TRBJ2-1; the table calls TRBD1, which could not be checked here. Inclusive of both ends, the CDR3 amounts to 15 amino acids. Germline CDR1 and CDR2: SGHAT and FQDESV (reference sequence). The CDR3 is CASSFQGSLDNEQLL.

The chain is built from TRBV6-1 and TRBJ2-7; tentatively, D is TRBD1 (6 bases). The germline gives CDR1 MNHNS, CDR2 SASEGT. Deletions cut 5 bases from V and 6 bases from J, with 14 bases between. The CDR3 is made up of 13 amino acids. The CDR3 nucleotides read TGTGCCAGCAGTTACCGGGACATGGCCGAGCAGTACTTC. This codes for CASSYRDMAEQYF.

To note about this clonotype: Germline and junction disagree at one end, which may indicate a read error. The CDR3 DNA is TGTGCCAGCAGCTATACAGGACGTTTCTCCCGGGAGTTGTTTTTT. It is translated as CASSYTGRFSRELFF. The gene calls are TRBV11-1 and TRBJ2-2; D possibly corresponds to TRBD2 (6 bases). Germline V gives CDR1 SGHAT, CDR2 FQDESV (reference sequence). The CDR3 is 15 residues long.

In the case of this clonotype: A read error may produce the germline difference seen at one junction end. This chain uses TRBV11-1 with TRBJ1-4; D is uncertain. The CDR3 covers 11 residues. Germline-derived CDR1 and CDR2 are SGHAT and FQDESV (reference sequence). The CDR3 here is CVSNREEKLFF. The CDR3 DNA follows: TGTGTCAGCAACCGTGAGGAAAAACTGTTTTTT.

The V call is TRBV11-2, the J call TRBJ2-3; D tentatively fits TRBD1 or TRBD2 (5 bases each). Trimming took 2 bases from V and 2 from J, leaving 14 bases between them. CDR1 is SGHAT and CDR2 is FQNNGV in the germline V gene. The CDR3 sequence is 16 residues long. CDR3 region: CASSLRPVGTTDTQYF. The CDR3, as DNA: TGTGCCAGCAGCTTAAGACCAGTGGGGACCACAGATACGCAGTATTTT.

Turning to this clonotype: The germline gene is not matched at one end of the junction; a read error may be the cause. This sequence joins TRBV12-3 or TRBV12-4 and TRBJ2-3, with D tentatively TRBD2 (6 bases). The CDR3 is 15 amino acids. This CDR3 is CASSLASGDTDTQCF. The CDR3 DNA sequence: TGTGCCAGCAGTTTAGCTAGCGGAGACACAGATACGCAGTGTTTT.

With regard to this clonotype: One end of the junction is discordant with germline, which a read error may explain. The chain joins TRBV7-9 to TRBJ2-1; D not certain. Germline-derived CDR1 and CDR2 are SEHNR and FQNEAQ (reference sequence). CDR3 length equals 12 residues. CDR3 protein: CASSSERGGQFF. CDR3 in DNA: TGCGCCAGCAGCTCGGAGCGTGGTGGGCAGTTCTTC.

As concerns this clonotype: A read error may account for a junction end that differs from germline. The chain employs TRBV11-1 and TRBJ2-7, with a possible D match to TRBD2 (6 bases). From germline, CDR1 is SGHAT and CDR2 FQDESV (reference sequence). The CDR3 length is 15 residues. In DNA form, the CDR3 reads TGCGCCTGCAGCTTAACGGGATCGGGAGAATATGAGCAGTACTTC. Translated, it gives CACSLTGSGEYEQYF.

As for this clonotype: The junction differs from germline at one of its ends, possibly a read error. J is TRBJ2-1 and V is TRBV5-8; D is undetermined. In germline, CDR1 is SGHTS, CDR2 YDEGEE. The CDR3 is made up of 13 amino acids. CDR3 protein: CASSLAMCNEQFF. CDR3 coding DNA: TGTGCCAGCAGCTTGGCCATGTGCAATGAACAGTTCTTC.